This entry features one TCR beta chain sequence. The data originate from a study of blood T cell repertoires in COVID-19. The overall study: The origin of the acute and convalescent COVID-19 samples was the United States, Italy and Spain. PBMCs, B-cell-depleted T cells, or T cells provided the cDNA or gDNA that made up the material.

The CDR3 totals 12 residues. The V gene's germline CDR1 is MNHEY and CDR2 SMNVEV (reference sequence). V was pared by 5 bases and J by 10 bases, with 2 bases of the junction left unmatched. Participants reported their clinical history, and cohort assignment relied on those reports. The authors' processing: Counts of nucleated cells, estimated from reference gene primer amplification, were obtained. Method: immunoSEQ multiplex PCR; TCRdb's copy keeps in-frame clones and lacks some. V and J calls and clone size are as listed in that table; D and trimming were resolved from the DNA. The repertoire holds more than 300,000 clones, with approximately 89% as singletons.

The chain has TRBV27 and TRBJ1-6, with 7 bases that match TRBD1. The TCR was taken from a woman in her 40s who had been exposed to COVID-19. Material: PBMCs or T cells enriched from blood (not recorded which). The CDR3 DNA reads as TGTGCCAGCAGTGACAGGGTATCACCCCTCCACTTT. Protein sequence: CASSDRVSPLHF.